The 18 T cell receptor beta chains below come from one sample, sequenced in a study of CD8 T cells in ankylosing spondylitis. TCRdb independently ran MiXCR on the 5' RACE reads; one entry per CDR3 protein. The table records under 300,000 distinct CDR3 sequences, around a tenth of them present only once. Sequenced: blood, either unsorted or a sorted T cell fraction (not recorded which). The receptors derive from a male donor with ankylosing spondylitis or in good health (not recorded which).

This chain joins TRBV30 and TRBJ2-2; D gene unclear. The germline V gene has CDR1 GTSNPN and CDR2 SVGIG (reference sequence). The V and J ends lost 2 bases and 0 bases respectively, with 10 bases between them. This CDR3 is built from 15 residues. CDR3 region: CAWSTGTSNTGELFF. For the CDR3, the DNA is TGTGCCTGGAGTACCGGCACATCGAACACCGGGGAGCTGTTTTTT.

The chain uses TRBV27 and TRBJ2-5, with D unresolved. The germline V gene encodes CDR1 MNHEY and CDR2 SMNVEV (reference sequence). Deletions cut 7 bases from V and 5 bases from J, with 8 bases between. The CDR3 sequence is 11 residues long. CDR3 in DNA: TGTGCCAGCAAACTGGCTGAGACCCAGTACTTC. Its protein is CASKLAETQYF.

There are many counts of this clonotype. The rearrangement links TRBV20-1 to TRBJ1-5; D is undetermined. Germline CDR1 reads DFQATT; CDR2 reads SNEGSKA (reference sequence). The germline V and J ends were trimmed by 5 bases and 1 base, with 6 bases remaining between them. This CDR3 comprises 12 residues. Here the CDR3 reads CSAARSNQPQHF. Written as DNA, the CDR3 is TGCAGTGCTGCAAGAAGCAATCAGCCCCAGCATTTT.

The chain combines TRBV28 with TRBJ2-1, with D tentatively TRBD2 (5 bases). Germline V gene sequence: CDR1 MDHEN, CDR2 SYDVKM. The CDR3 length is 14 residues. V lost 7 bases and J lost 6, with 16 bases in between. The CDR3 spells CASILSVTPNEQFF. CDR3 coding DNA: TGTGCCAGCATTCTTAGCGTCACTCCCAATGAGCAGTTCTTC.

This clonotype was picked up many times. This rearrangement joins TRBV20-1 to TRBJ2-7, with a possible D match to TRBD2 (6 bases). V dropped 3 bases and J dropped 6 bases, with 18 bases sitting between them. Germline V gives CDR1 DFQATT, CDR2 SNEGSKA (reference sequence). The CDR3 is 14 amino acids. The CDR3 DNA reads as TGCAGTGCTAGTTATAGGCGGGATCCCCCCGAGCAGTACTTC. Protein product: CSASYRRDPPEQYF.

The table lists this clonotype with many counts. V usage is TRBV12-3 or TRBV12-4 and J usage is TRBJ1-1; D may be TRBD1 (6 bases). V lost 8 bases to trimming and J lost 9 bases, with 16 bases between them. This CDR3 is built from 12 residues. CDR3 residues: CASGGPGAKAFF. DNA of the CDR3: TGTGCCAGCGGGGGCCCGGGGGCAAAAGCTTTCTTT.

In DNA, the CDR3 is TGTGCCAGCAGCGACGACTACTCAAACACCGGGGAGCTGTTTTTT. Residues: CASSDDYSNTGELFF. The V gene is TRBV9, the J gene TRBJ2-2, with TRBD2 as a possible D gene (5 bases). V was pared by 3 bases and J by 2 bases, with 11 bases between. CDR3 length: 15 amino acids. Germline values: CDR1 SGDLS, CDR2 YYNGEE. Using reference TRBV9 and TRBJ2-2 for the parts outside the CDR3, the full variable domain is DSGVTQTPKHLITATGQRVTLRCSPRSGDLSVYWYQQSLDQGLQFLIQYYNGEERAKGNILERFSAQQFPDLHSELNLSSLELGDSALYFCASSDDYSNTGELFFGEGSRLTVL.

The table lists this clonotype with a few counts. The chain links TRBV15 to TRBJ1-1, with 7 positions matching TRBD1. CDR1 LNHNV and CDR2 YYDKDF come from the germline V gene (reference sequence). The CDR3 has 12 residues. V was clipped by 6 bases and J by 4 bases; unmatched bases: 2. This chain's CDR3 is CATRQGFTEAFF. The CDR3 bases are TGTGCCACCAGACAGGGGTTCACTGAAGCTTTCTTT.

This clonotype was recorded at least ten times. V is TRBV5-1 and J is TRBJ1-2, with 12 positions matching TRBD1. Losses at the gene ends were 5 bases for V and 6 bases for J; bases not matched to a gene: 14. The CDR3 length is 17 residues. Germline CDR1 is SGHRS and CDR2 is YFSETQ. The chain's CDR3 is CASRSILGQGALNGYTF. In DNA, the CDR3 is TGCGCCAGCAGGTCCATCTTGGGACAGGGGGCGCTGAATGGCTACACCTTC.

This clonotype was detected ten times or more. The chain links TRBV7-8 to TRBJ1-3; D not certain. The CDR3 extends over 14 amino acids. Germline V gene lookup returns CDR1 SGHVS and CDR2 FQNEAQ. V was cut by 4 bases and J by 4 bases, with 11 bases left in between. The CDR3 nucleotides read TGTGCCAGCAGCTCCTGGGAACGCGGAAACACCATATATTTT. This encodes CASSSWERGNTIYF.

This clonotype was observed a few times. This sequence joins TRBV7-9 and TRBJ1-1; D is possibly TRBD1 (6 bases). CDR3 length: 15 amino acids. V dropped 5 bases and J dropped 1 base, with 14 bases sitting between them. Germline CDR1 reads SEHNR; CDR2 reads FQNEAQ (reference sequence). DNA of the CDR3: TGTGCCAGCAGCCAAAAGGACAGAGGGAACACTGAAGCTTTCTTT. As protein: CASSQKDRGNTEAFF. Complete variable domain (other parts from reference TRBV7-9 and TRBJ1-1): DTGVSQNPRHKITKRGQNVTFRCDPISEHNRLYWYRQTLGQGPEFLTYFQNEAQLEKSRLLSDRFSAERPKGSFSTLEIQRTEQGDSAMYLCASSQKDRGNTEAFFGQGTRLTVV.

This clonotype has a handful of counts. DNA for the CDR3: TGTGCCAGCCGACGGGCCTATTCCTACGAGCAGTACTTC. Translating gives CASRRAYSYEQYF. This chain joins TRBV2 and TRBJ2-7; D uncertain. Trimming pared 8 bases from V and 1 base from J, leaving 12 bases between. The CDR3 length is 13 residues. Germline V gene sequence: CDR1 SNHLY, CDR2 FYNNEI.

This chain links TRBV5-4 with TRBJ2-1; 8 bases line up with TRBD1. V gave up 2 bases and J gave up 1 base; unmatched junction bases: 5. CDR1 SGHNT and CDR2 YYREEE come from the germline V gene (reference sequence). There are 16 residues in the CDR3. CDR3 nucleotides: TGTGCCAGCAGCTTTCAAAGGACAGGGTCCTACAATGAGCAGTTCTTC. Its protein is CASSFQRTGSYNEQFF.

This chain uses TRBV28 with TRBJ1-1; D is unclear. Trimming left V 7 bases short and J 6 bases short, with 18 bases between. The CDR3 runs to 14 residues. From germline, CDR1 is MDHEN and CDR2 SYDVKM. The CDR3 nucleotides are TGTGCCAGCACCCCACCCGGGGATGACGCTGAAGCTTTCTTT. Translation gives CASTPPGDDAEAFF.

This clonotype was observed at least ten times. V and J are TRBV5-1 and TRBJ1-2, with D uncertain. V dropped 0 bases and J dropped 4 bases, with 10 bases sitting between them. The CDR3 totals 14 residues. Germline assignment: CDR1 SGHRS and CDR2 YFSETQ. The DNA for the CDR3 is TGCGCCAGCAGCTTGGTAGCTGCTACCTATGGCTACACCTTC. As protein: CASSLVAATYGYTF.

The J gene is TRBJ2-2, the V gene TRBV7-9, with 9 positions matching TRBD1. The CDR3 is 15 residues long. Germline trimming cut 4 bases from V and 5 bases from J; bases unmatched to any gene: 5. Germline lookup yields CDR1 SEHNR and CDR2 FQNEAQ (reference sequence). The CDR3 coding sequence is TGTGCCAGCAGCTCACAGGGGGCGCTGACCGGGGAGCTGTTTTTT. Its translation: CASSSQGALTGELFF.

This clonotype was detected many times. The V call is TRBV5-1, the J call TRBJ2-2; unclear D gene. The CDR3 covers 14 residues. Germline values: CDR1 SGHRS, CDR2 YFSETQ. With 0 bases removed from V and 4 bases from J, the gap between germline ends came to 7 bases. CDR3 coding DNA: TGCGCCAGCAGCTTGGGACGGAGCACCGGGGAGCTGTTTTTT. Encoded protein: CASSLGRSTGELFF.

V and J are TRBV20-1 and TRBJ1-1; 11 bases are shared with TRBD1. The J segment lost 8 bases and the V segment lost 0 bases, leaving 5 bases of the junction unmatched. CDR1 DFQATT and CDR2 SNEGSKA come from the germline V gene (reference sequence). This CDR3 is built from 14 residues. CDR3 sequence: CSAREGQGVLEAFF. The DNA of the CDR3 is TGCAGTGCTAGAGAGGGACAGGGGGTGCTGGAAGCTTTCTTT.